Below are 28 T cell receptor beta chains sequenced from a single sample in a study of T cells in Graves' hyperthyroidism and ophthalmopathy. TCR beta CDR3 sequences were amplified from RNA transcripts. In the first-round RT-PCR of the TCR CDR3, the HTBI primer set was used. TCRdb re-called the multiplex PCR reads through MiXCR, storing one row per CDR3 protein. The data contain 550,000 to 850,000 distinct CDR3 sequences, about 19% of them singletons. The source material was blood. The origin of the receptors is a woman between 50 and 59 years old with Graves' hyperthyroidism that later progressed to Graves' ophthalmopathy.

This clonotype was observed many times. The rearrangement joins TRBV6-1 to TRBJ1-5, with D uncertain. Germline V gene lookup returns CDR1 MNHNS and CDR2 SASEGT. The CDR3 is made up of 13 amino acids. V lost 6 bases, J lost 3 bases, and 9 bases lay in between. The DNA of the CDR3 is TGTGCCAGCAGCCGAGGACCCAATCAGCCCCAGCATTTT. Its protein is CASSRGPNQPQHF.

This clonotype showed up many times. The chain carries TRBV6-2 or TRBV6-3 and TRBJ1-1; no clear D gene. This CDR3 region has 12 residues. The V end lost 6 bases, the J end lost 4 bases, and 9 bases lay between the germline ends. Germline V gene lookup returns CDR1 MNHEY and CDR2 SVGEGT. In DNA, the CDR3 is TGTGCCAGCAGACCCGATGGCACTGAAGCTTTCTTT. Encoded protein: CASRPDGTEAFF.

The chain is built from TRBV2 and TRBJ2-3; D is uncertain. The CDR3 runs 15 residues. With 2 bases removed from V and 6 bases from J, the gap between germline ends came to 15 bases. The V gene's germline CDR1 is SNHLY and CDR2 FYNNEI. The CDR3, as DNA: TGTGCCAGCAGTGAAACTGCTCGCACAAGGGATACGCAGTATTTT. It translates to CASSETARTRDTQYF.

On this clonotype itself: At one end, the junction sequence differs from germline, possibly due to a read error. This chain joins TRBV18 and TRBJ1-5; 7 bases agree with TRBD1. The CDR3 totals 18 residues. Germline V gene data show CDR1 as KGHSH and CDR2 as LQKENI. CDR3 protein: CASPPNPQTGISNQPQHF. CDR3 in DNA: TGTGCCAGCCCACCGAACCCCCAGACAGGGATTAGCAATCAGCCCCAGCATTTT. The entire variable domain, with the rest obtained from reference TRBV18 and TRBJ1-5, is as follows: NAGVMQNPRHLVRRRGQEARLRCSPMKGHSHVYWYRQLPEEGLKFMVYLQKENIIDESGMPKERFSAEFPKEGPSILRIQQVVRGDSAAYFCASPPNPQTGISNQPQHFGDGTRLSIL.

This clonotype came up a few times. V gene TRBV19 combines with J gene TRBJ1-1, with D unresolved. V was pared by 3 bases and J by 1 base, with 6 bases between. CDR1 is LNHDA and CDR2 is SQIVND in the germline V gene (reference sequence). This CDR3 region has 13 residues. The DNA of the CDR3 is TGTGCCAGTAGTATTCGAACGAACACTGAAGCTTTCTTT. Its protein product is CASSIRTNTEAFF.

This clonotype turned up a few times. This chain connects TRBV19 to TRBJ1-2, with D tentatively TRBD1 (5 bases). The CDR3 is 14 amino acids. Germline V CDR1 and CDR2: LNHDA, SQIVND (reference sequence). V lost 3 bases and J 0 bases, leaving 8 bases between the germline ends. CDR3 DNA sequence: TGTGCCAGTAGTATCCAGGGCACTAACTATGGCTACACCTTC. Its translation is CASSIQGTNYGYTF.

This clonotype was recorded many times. The CDR3 coding sequence is TGCGCCAGCAGCAAAACCGGGACAGACTGGAACACTGAAGCTTTCTTT. Translation gives CASSKTGTDWNTEAFF. J is TRBJ1-1 and V is TRBV5-1; TRBD1 aligns across 7 bases. The CDR3 extends over 16 amino acids. Germline trimming cut 4 bases from V and 1 base from J; bases unmatched to any gene: 10. Germline CDR1 reads SGHRS; CDR2 reads YFSETQ.

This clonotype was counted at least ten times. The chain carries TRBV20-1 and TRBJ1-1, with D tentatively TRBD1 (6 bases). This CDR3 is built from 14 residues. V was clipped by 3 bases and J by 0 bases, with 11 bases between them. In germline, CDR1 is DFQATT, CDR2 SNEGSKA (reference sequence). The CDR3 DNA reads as TGCAGTGCTAGGCCCACAGGGTTGAACACTGAAGCTTTCTTT. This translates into CSARPTGLNTEAFF.

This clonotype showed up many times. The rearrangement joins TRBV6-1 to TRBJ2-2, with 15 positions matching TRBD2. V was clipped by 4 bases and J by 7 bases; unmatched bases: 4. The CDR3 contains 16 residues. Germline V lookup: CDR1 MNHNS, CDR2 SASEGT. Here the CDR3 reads CASSGTSGGAVGELFF. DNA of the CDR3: TGTGCCAGCAGTGGGACTAGCGGGGGGGCGGTCGGGGAGCTGTTTTTT.

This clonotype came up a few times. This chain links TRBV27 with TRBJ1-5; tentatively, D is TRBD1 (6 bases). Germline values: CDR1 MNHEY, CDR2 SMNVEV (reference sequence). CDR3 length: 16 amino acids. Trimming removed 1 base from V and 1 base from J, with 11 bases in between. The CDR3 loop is CASSLFGGSSNQPQHF. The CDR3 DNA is TGTGCCAGCAGTTTATTTGGGGGCAGCAGCAATCAGCCCCAGCATTTT.

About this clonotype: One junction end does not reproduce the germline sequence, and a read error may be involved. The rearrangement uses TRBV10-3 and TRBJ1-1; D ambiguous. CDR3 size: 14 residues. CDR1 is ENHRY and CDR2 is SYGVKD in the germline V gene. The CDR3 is CASSFSAGDTEAFF. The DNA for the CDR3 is TGTGCCAGCAGTTTTAGTGCGGGAGATACTGAAGCTTTCTTT.

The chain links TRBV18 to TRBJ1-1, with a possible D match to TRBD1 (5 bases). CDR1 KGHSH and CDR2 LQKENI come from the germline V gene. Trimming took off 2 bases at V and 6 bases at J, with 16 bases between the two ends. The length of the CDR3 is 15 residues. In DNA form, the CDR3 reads TGTGCCAGCTCACCAAATCGACAGAGTTGGGCTGAAGCTTTCTTT. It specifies CASSPNRQSWAEAFF.

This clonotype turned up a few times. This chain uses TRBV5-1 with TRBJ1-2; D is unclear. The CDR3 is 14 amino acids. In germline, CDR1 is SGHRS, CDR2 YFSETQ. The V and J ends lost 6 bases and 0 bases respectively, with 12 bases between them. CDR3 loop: CASTLSEANYGYTF. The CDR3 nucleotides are TGCGCCAGCACCCTTTCTGAAGCTAACTATGGCTACACCTTC.

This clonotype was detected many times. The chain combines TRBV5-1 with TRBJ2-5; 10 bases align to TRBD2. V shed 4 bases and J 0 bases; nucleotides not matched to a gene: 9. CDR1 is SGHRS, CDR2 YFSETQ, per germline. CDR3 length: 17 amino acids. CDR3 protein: CASSHPTSGAYQETQYF. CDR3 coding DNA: TGCGCCAGCAGCCACCCAACTAGCGGGGCCTACCAAGAGACCCAGTACTTC.

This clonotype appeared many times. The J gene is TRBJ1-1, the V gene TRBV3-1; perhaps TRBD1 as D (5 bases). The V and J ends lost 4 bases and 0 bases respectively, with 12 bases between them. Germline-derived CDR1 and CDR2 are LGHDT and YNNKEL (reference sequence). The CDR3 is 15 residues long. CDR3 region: CASSPQGGVNTEAFF. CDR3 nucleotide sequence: TGTGCCAGCAGCCCCCAGGGTGGGGTGAACACTGAAGCTTTCTTT. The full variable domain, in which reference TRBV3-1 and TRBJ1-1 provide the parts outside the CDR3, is DTAVSQTPKYLVTQMGNDKSIKCEQNLGHDTMYWYKQDSKKFLKIMFSYNNKELIINETVPNRFSPKSPDKAHLNLHINSLELGDSAVYFCASSPQGGVNTEAFFGQGTRLTVV.

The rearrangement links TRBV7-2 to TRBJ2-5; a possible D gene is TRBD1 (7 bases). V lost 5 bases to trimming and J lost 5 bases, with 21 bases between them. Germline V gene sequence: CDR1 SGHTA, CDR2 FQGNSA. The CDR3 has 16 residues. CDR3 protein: CASSSQGGGVGETQYF. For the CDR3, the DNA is TGTGCCAGCAGCAGCCAAGGGGGCGGGGTTGGGGAGACCCAGTACTTC.

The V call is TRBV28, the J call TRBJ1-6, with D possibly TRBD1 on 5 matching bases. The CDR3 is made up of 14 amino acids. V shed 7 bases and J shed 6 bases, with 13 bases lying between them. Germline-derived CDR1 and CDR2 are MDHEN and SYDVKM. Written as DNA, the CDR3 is TGTGCCAGCACCGGGACCTTCGTTAATTCACCCCTCCACTTT. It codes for CASTGTFVNSPLHF.

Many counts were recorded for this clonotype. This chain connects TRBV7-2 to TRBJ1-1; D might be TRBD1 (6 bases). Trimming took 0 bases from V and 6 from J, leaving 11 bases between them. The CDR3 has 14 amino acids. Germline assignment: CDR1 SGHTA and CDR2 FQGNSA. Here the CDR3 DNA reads TGTGCCAGCAGCTTAGCGGGGGCGCGGGCTGAAGCTTTCTTT. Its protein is CASSLAGARAEAFF.

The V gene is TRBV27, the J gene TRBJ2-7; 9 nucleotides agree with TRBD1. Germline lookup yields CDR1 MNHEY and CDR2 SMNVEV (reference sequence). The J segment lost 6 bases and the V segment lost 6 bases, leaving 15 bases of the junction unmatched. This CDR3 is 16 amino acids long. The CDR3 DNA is TGTGCCAGCAGACCCCTCTTGGACAGGGGTTCCGGCGAGCAGTACTTC. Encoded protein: CASRPLLDRGSGEQYF.

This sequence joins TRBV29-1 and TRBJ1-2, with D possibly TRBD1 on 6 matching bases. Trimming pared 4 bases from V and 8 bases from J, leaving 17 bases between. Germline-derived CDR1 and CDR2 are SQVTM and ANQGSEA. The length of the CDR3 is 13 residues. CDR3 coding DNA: TGCAGCGTTGTACCCGGGGGCGCCGGAGGCTACACCTTC. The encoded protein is CSVVPGGAGGYTF.

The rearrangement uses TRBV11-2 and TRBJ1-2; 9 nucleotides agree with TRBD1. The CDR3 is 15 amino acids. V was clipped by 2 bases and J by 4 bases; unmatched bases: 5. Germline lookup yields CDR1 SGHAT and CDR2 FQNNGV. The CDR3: CASSLSTGGSYGYTF. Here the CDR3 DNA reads TGTGCCAGCAGCTTAAGCACAGGGGGCTCCTATGGCTACACCTTC.

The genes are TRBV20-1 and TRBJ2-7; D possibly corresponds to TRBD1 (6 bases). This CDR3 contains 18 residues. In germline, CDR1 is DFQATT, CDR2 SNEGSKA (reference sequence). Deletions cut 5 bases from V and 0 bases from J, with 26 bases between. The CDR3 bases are TGCAGTGCTGTTCCCCCCTTCGGACAGACCTTTGACTCCTACGAGCAGTACTTC. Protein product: CSAVPPFGQTFDSYEQYF.

The CDR3 protein is CASSYASNEQFF. The DNA for the CDR3 is TGTGCCAGCAGTTACGCTAGCAATGAGCAGTTCTTC. V is TRBV6-6 and J is TRBJ2-1; D is undetermined. The CDR3 length is 12 residues. V was shortened by 2 bases and J by 6 bases, with 5 bases between the two germline ends. The germline V gene has CDR1 MNHNY and CDR2 SVGAGI (reference sequence).

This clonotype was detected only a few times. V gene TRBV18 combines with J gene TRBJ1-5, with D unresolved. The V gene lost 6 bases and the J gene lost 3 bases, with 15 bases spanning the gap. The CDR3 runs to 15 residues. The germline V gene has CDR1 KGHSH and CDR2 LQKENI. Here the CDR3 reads CASSRGWGINQPQHF. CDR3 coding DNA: TGTGCCAGCTCTCGCGGGTGGGGAATCAATCAGCCCCAGCATTTT. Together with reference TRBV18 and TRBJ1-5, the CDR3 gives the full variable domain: NAGVMQNPRHLVRRRGQEARLRCSPMKGHSHVYWYRQLPEEGLKFMVYLQKENIIDESGMPKERFSAEFPKEGPSILRIQQVVRGDSAAYFCASSRGWGINQPQHFGDGTRLSIL.

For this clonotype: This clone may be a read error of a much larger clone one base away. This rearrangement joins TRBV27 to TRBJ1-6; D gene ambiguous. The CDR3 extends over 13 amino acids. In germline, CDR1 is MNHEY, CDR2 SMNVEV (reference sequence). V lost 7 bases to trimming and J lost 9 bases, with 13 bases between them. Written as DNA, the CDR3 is TGTGCCAGCACCGAGACAAGGGTTTCACCCCTCCACTTT. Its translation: CASTETRVSPLHF.

This CDR3 is CASSKDGDTEAFF. The CDR3 coding sequence is TGTGCCAGCAGCAAGGACGGAGACACTGAAGCTTTCTTT. The chain joins TRBV6-1 to TRBJ1-1; D gene unclear. The CDR3 consists of 13 residues. V was cut by 6 bases and J by 3 bases, with 11 bases left in between. Germline CDR1 is MNHNS and CDR2 is SASEGT.

DNA of the CDR3: TGCAGTGCTAGAGACCCACTCGGGACAGGATGGGAGTTCTTC. This translates into CSARDPLGTGWEFF. V is TRBV20-1 and J is TRBJ2-1; 8 positions agree with TRBD1. V gave up 0 bases and J gave up 14 bases; unmatched junction bases: 12. Germline V gives CDR1 DFQATT, CDR2 SNEGSKA (reference sequence). This CDR3 spans 14 amino acids.

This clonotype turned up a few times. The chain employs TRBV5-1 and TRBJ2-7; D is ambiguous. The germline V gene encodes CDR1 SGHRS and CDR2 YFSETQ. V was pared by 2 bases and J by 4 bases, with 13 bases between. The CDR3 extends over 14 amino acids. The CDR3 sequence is CASSFTASSYEQYF. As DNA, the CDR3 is TGCGCCAGCAGCTTTACGGCTAGTTCGTACGAGCAGTACTTC.